The sequence of this TCR beta chain was determined in a study of breast tumors, draining lymph nodes, adjacent tissues. General observations from the study: Tumor repertoires ranked between lymph nodes and nontumor tissue in diversity, with V and J gene preferences.

The CDR3 runs to 14 residues. V shed 0 bases and J shed 4 bases, with 8 bases lying between them. Germline lookup yields CDR1 SGHDT and CDR2 YYEEEE. The lymph nodes were axillary draining lymph nodes from breast cancer patients. This clonotype was observed many times. Its target is not known. A single record per CDR3 protein comes from TCRdb applying MiXCR to the multiplex PCR reads. The table includes fewer than 300,000 distinct CDR3 sequences, about a third detected once. The chain has TRBV5-6 and TRBJ2-1; no clear D gene. Material for sequencing was axillary lymph node tissue. The TCR was taken from a female donor with breast cancer. Some clones in this sample may be carry-over from other donors' samples. This CDR3 is CASSLGSYYNEQFF. In DNA form, the CDR3 reads TGTGCCAGCAGCTTGGGTAGTTATTACAATGAGCAGTTCTTC.